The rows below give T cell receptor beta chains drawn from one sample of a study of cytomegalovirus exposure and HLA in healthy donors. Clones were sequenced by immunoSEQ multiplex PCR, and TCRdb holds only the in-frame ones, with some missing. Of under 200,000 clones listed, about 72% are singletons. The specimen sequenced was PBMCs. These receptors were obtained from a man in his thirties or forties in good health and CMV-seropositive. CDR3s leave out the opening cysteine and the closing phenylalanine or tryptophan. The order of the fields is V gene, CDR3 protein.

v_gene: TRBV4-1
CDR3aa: ASSQDLGHTEAF

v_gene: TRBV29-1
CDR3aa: SAGQSSGNTIY

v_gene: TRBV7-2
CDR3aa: ASSSLAGAAFREQY

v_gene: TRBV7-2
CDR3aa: ASSLTMGGYEQY

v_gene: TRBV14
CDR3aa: ASSPQARAGGFYTGELF

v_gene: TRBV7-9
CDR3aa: ASSFILSTEAF

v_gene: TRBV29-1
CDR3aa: SGRQGHSGNTIY

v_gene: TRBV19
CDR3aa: ASSIVPSGGINEQF

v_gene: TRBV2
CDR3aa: ASSEIVYGYT

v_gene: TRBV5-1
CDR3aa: ASSLRSAGGTDTQY

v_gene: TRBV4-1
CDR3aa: ASSQASSGGGETQY

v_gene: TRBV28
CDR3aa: ASSASSDEQY

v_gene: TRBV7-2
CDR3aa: ASSFPAGGQETQY

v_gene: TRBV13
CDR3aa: ASSPTGTSGFYEQY

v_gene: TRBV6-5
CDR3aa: ASSYSTSGIHEQF

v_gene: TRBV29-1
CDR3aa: SVEDLHLTGSNQPQH